The clone carrying this TCR beta chain has a handful of counts. Its antigen remains unidentified. This specimen comes from a study of human T cells and chemical hapten exposure. On the study more broadly: Patients' scalps got diphenylcyclopropenone weekly throughout the roughly 23-week study.

MiXCR, applied by TCRdb to the RACE reads, yields one record per CDR3 protein. Of around 330,000 distinct CDR3 sequences listed, approximately 5.8% are singletons. Germline CDR1 reads SGHNT; CDR2 reads YENEEA. This CDR3 is 14 amino acids long. V lost 0 bases and J 7 bases, leaving 9 bases between the germline ends. Study conclusions and caveats: Counts of TCRs above 1 in 1000 frequency stayed unchanged with DPC sensitization.

Time point meaning: pre-sensitization, week 0. Treatment indicated: therapeutic diphenylcyclopropenone sensitization with weekly scalp DPC. Every donor had alopecia and was 18 to 70 years old; all were suitable for DPC. Someone pulled total RNA out of unfractionated whole blood. The sequence came from a woman between 18 and 30 years old with alopecia areata. Some clones in this sample may be carry-over from other donors' samples. The source was whole blood, collected in connection with sensitization to the hapten diphenylcyclopropenone (DPC). The chain carries TRBV11-3 and TRBJ2-2; tentative D call: TRBD1 (6 bases). In DNA, the CDR3 is TGTGCCAGCAGCTTAGAGAACAGGGACGGGGAGCTGTTTTTT. Its protein product is CASSLENRDGELFF.